These 16 T cell receptor beta chains share one sample of origin, sequenced in a study of identical twins. TCRdb re-derived calls from the 5' RACE reads in MiXCR, one entry per CDR3 protein. In the table there are fewer than 650,000 distinct CDR3 sequences, more than 9% of which are singletons. This sample was also put to use in a study of yellow fever vaccine responses in identical twins.

The sequenced material came from PBMCs. These receptors all come from a young woman in good health.

V gene TRBV15 combines with J gene TRBJ2-7; TRBD1 matches 10 bases. Germline loops: CDR1 LNHNV, CDR2 YYDKDF (reference sequence). V was clipped by 0 bases and J by 4 bases; unmatched bases: 3. CDR3 length equals 15 residues. The CDR3 loop is CATSREEGQGYEQYF. In nucleotides, the CDR3 is TGTGCCACCAGCAGAGAGGAGGGACAGGGGTACGAGCAGTACTTC.

On this clonotype itself: Its ends do not fully match the called genes, so a read error is possible. V usage is TRBV12-3 or TRBV12-4 and J usage is TRBJ2-3; D is perhaps TRBD1 (5 bases). The CDR3 is made up of 13 amino acids. CDR3 amino acids: CASNLGVADTQYF. The CDR3 nucleotides are TGTGCCAGCAATTTAGGGGTAGCAGATACGCAGTATTTT.

This clonotype was detected only a few times. The chain couples TRBV6-2 or TRBV6-3 to TRBJ2-1; 7 bases map to TRBD1. The CDR3 runs to 14 residues. V lost 7 bases to trimming and J lost 4 bases; unmatched junction nucleotides: 7. Germline-derived CDR1 and CDR2 are MNHEY and SVGEGT. The CDR3 here is CASNIQGPYNEQFF. DNA for the CDR3: TGTGCCAGCAATATACAGGGGCCGTACAATGAGCAGTTCTTC.

This chain uses TRBV25-1 with TRBJ2-7, with D perhaps matching TRBD1 (5 bases). Germline CDR1 and CDR2: MGHDK and SYGVNS. The CDR3 consists of 14 residues. The germline V and J ends were trimmed by 0 bases and 2 bases, with 8 bases remaining between them. The CDR3 DNA sequence: TGTGCCAGCAGTGAATATGGACACACCTACGAGCAGTACTTC. It is translated as CASSEYGHTYEQYF.

This clonotype was found a few times. V usage is TRBV29-1 and J usage is TRBJ2-5; D possibly uses TRBD1 or TRBD2 (5 bases each). V was shortened by 3 bases and J by 5 bases, with 10 bases between the two germline ends. Germline values: CDR1 SQVTM, CDR2 ANQGSEA. This CDR3 has 12 residues. The CDR3 here is CSVDGRDETQYF. The CDR3 DNA reads TGCAGCGTTGATGGTAGGGACGAGACCCAGTACTTC.

At least ten counts were recorded for this clonotype. This rearrangement joins TRBV7-2 to TRBJ2-7, with 7 bases matching TRBD2. In germline, CDR1 is SGHTA, CDR2 FQGNSA. The CDR3 covers 15 residues. V dropped 0 bases and J dropped 2; count of bases not matched to a gene: 4. CDR3 residues: CASSLASGLTYEQYF. The DNA of the CDR3 is TGTGCCAGCAGCTTAGCTAGCGGGTTGACCTACGAGCAGTACTTC.

The chain links TRBV5-1 to TRBJ2-7, with D perhaps assigned TRBD1 or TRBD2 (6 bases each). V was clipped by 1 base and J by 5 bases, with 16 bases between them. Per germline, CDR1 SGHRS and CDR2 YFSETQ. This CDR3 region has 15 residues. For the CDR3, the DNA is TGCGCCAGCAGCTTGTGGGGGGCCAGTGAAAACGAGCAGTACTTC. It encodes CASSLWGASENEQYF.

This clonotype has just a few counts. This chain uses TRBV27 with TRBJ2-7, with 12 bases aligning to TRBD1. Per the germline V gene, CDR1 is MNHEY and CDR2 is SMNVEV (reference sequence). V lost 8 bases and J lost 4; bases outside the gene matches: 9. The CDR3 is 15 residues long. The CDR3 reads CASRSGTGGRYEQYF. The CDR3 DNA follows: TGTGCCAGCCGGTCAGGGACAGGGGGCAGGTACGAGCAGTACTTC.

This clonotype was recorded only once. V and J are TRBV5-6 and TRBJ2-5; TRBD1 aligns across 9 bases. The germline gives CDR1 SGHDT, CDR2 YYEEEE. This CDR3 is built from 14 residues. The junction had 3 bases not matched to a gene; V was cut back by 0 bases and J by 6 bases. CDR3 sequence: CASSLDRGRKTQYF. The CDR3 DNA sequence: TGTGCCAGCAGCTTGGACAGGGGGCGAAAGACCCAGTACTTC.

This clonotype was seen a handful of times. This chain connects TRBV20-1 to TRBJ2-3; maybe TRBD1 (6 bases). The length of the CDR3 is 17 residues. Trimming cost V 6 bases and J 1 base, with 23 bases left between them. Germline V gene sequence: CDR1 DFQATT, CDR2 SNEGSKA (reference sequence). CDR3 nucleotides: TGCAGTGCCACCTCAGGGGCTAGTTCCTTCGGCACAGATACGCAGTATTTT. This encodes CSATSGASSFGTDTQYF.

This rearrangement joins TRBV14 to TRBJ2-2; D perhaps matches TRBD2 (5 bases). Trimming stripped 4 bases from V and 1 base from J, with 16 bases between. CDR1 and CDR2 (germline): SGHDN, FVKESK. The CDR3 length is 17 residues. In DNA form, the CDR3 reads TGTGCCAGCAGCCCCCTGAGAGGGAGAGAGAACACCGGGGAGCTGTTTTTT. As protein: CASSPLRGRENTGELFF.

The rearrangement uses TRBV6-2 or TRBV6-3 and TRBJ1-1; D is uncertain. Germline CDR1 and CDR2: MNHEY and SVGEGT. This CDR3 is built from 17 residues. V was clipped by 0 bases and J by 5 bases, with 19 bases between them. The CDR3 nucleotides read TGTGCCAGCAGTTACTCCCCCCGGACGATAAGAGATACTGAAGCTTTCTTT. Encoded protein: CASSYSPRTIRDTEAFF.

The J gene is TRBJ2-7, the V gene TRBV20-1; the match to TRBD1 covers 7 bases. CDR3 length equals 14 residues. The germline CDR1 and CDR2 sequences are DFQATT and SNEGSKA (reference sequence). After removal of 1 base from V and 3 bases from J, the junction contained 6 bases not matched to a gene. CDR3 sequence: CSARGRTGVYEQYF. In nucleotides, the CDR3 is TGCAGTGCTAGAGGACGGACAGGTGTCTACGAGCAGTACTTC.

This clonotype was seen many times. The chain joins TRBV15 to TRBJ2-5; D may correspond to TRBD1 or TRBD2 (6 bases each). Germline CDR1 and CDR2: LNHNV and YYDKDF (reference sequence). The CDR3 sequence is 15 residues long. V was pared by 2 bases and J by 7 bases, with 17 bases between. The CDR3, as DNA: TGTGCCACCAGCAGAAATAGAGGGGGGCCTGGGACCCAGTACTTC. Translation: CATSRNRGGPGTQYF.

A few counts support this clonotype. The chain recombines TRBV7-6 with TRBJ2-7; weak D call: TRBD1 (5 bases). CDR1 is SGHVS, CDR2 FNYEAQ, per germline. The CDR3 contains 15 residues. Trimming stripped 5 bases from V and 3 bases from J, with 17 bases between. DNA of the CDR3: TGTGCCAGCAGCCAATTACAGGAAGCCAACTACGAGCAGTACTTC. This sequence encodes CASSQLQEANYEQYF.

The V call is TRBV30, the J call TRBJ2-5; D not certain. The CDR3 loop spans 13 amino acids. V shed 4 bases and J shed 5 bases, with 14 bases lying between them. The germline V gene encodes CDR1 GTSNPN and CDR2 SVGIG (reference sequence). The CDR3 protein is CAWTRSWMETQYF. DNA for the CDR3: TGTGCCTGGACTCGTAGCTGGATGGAGACCCAGTACTTC.